This T cell receptor beta chain was captured by sequencing in a study of blood T cell repertoires in COVID-19. Across the study: COVID-19 samples collected from the United States, Italy and Spain covered acute and convalescent phases. T cells, B-cell-depleted T cells, or PBMCs supplied cDNA or gDNA.

Only one count was recorded for this clone. As originally analysed: Quantification of nucleated cells was approximated via reference gene primer amplification. Some clones are missing from TCRdb's copy, which holds only in-frame ones; the method was immunoSEQ multiplex PCR. V and J calls and clone size are as listed in that table; D and trimming were resolved from the DNA. This table holds approximately 280,000 clones, about 90% found once. There are 16 residues in the CDR3. J was trimmed by 8 bases and V by 0 bases; bases with no gene match: 12. CDR1 is SGHDT and CDR2 is YYEEEE in the germline V gene.

This chain joins TRBV5-6 and TRBJ2-3, with 7 nucleotides matching TRBD1. The sample comprised peripheral blood. The source is a woman aged 25 to 39 who had recovered from COVID-19. CDR3 DNA: TGTGCCAGCAGCTTGGTGCGACAGGGATCTCTAAGTACGCAGTATTTT. Protein sequence: CASSLVRQGSLSTQYF.